The 19 T cell receptor beta chains below come from one sample, sequenced in a study of blood T cell repertoires in COVID-19. Only in-frame clones appear in the TCRdb table, and some are missing; sequencing was by immunoSEQ multiplex PCR. The data hold tens of thousands of clones, with about nine tenths observed a single time. Sequencing was performed on peripheral blood. The receptors shown here come from a man in his sixties with acute or convalescent COVID-19.

V gene TRBV4-1 combines with J gene TRBJ2-7, with TRBD1 as a possible D gene (6 bases). The germline V and J ends were trimmed by 0 bases and 4 bases, with 19 bases remaining between them. The CDR3 covers 17 residues. Looked up from germline, CDR1 is MGHRA and CDR2 is YSYEKL. The CDR3 nucleotides are TGCGCCAGCAGCCAAGAAAGGGGGACGGCCGAATCTTACGAGCAGTACTTC. It translates to CASSQERGTAESYEQYF.

The rearrangement links TRBV15 to TRBJ1-4; 7 bases agree with TRBD1. The CDR3 spans 14 residues. J gave up 6 bases and V 6 bases, and 7 bases lay outside the gene matches. Germline V gene lookup returns CDR1 LNHNV and CDR2 YYDKDF (reference sequence). CDR3 sequence: CATRIGGLDEKLFF. CDR3 nucleotides: TGTGCCACCAGGATAGGGGGCTTGGATGAAAAACTGTTTTTT.

This clone was recorded only once. The genes are TRBV23-1 and TRBJ2-6; 9 positions match TRBD1. TRBV23-1 is treated as an ORF (open reading frame) with a function not yet certain. The CDR3 extends over 19 amino acids. The J segment lost 0 bases and the V segment lost 6 bases, leaving 12 bases of the junction unmatched. The CDR3 reads CASRLTRDRESSGANVLTF. The CDR3 DNA is TGCGCCAGCAGACTCACCCGGGACAGGGAAAGCTCTGGGGCCAACGTCCTGACTTTC.

The V and J genes are TRBV6-1 and TRBJ2-6; 9 positions agree with TRBD1. This CDR3 spans 17 amino acids. V was pared by 3 bases and J by 0 bases, with 3 bases of the junction left unmatched. Germline V gene data show CDR1 as MNHNS and CDR2 as SASEGT. CDR3 DNA: TGTGCCAGCAGTGATCGGACAGGGGTCTCTGGGGCCAACGTCCTGACTTTC. It translates to CASSDRTGVSGANVLTF.

The chain links TRBV4-2 to TRBJ2-7; D not resolved. Germline V gene lookup returns CDR1 LGHNA and CDR2 YNFKEQ. There are 18 residues in the CDR3. V gave up 0 bases and J gave up 4 bases, with 22 bases separating them. This CDR3 reads CASSQEWANVPNPYEQYF. CDR3 bases: TGTGCCAGCAGCCAAGAGTGGGCGAATGTCCCCAACCCTTACGAGCAGTACTTC.

The V and J genes are TRBV3-1 (or the pseudogene TRBV3-2) and TRBJ2-1, with 9 nucleotides matching TRBD1. The CDR3 is 16 amino acids. With 0 bases clipped from V and 4 bases from J, the junction kept 4 bases outside the gene matches. Germline V lookup: CDR1 LGHDT, CDR2 YNNKEL (reference sequence). This CDR3 is CASSQEGTGIYNEQFF. The CDR3, as DNA: TGTGCCAGCAGCCAAGAAGGGACAGGGATATACAATGAGCAGTTCTTC.

The V gene is TRBV7-9, the J gene TRBJ1-1, with D tentatively TRBD1 (5 bases). CDR1 and CDR2 (germline): SEHNR, FQNEAQ (reference sequence). The V and J ends lost 7 bases and 0 bases respectively, with 9 bases between them. The CDR3 is 13 amino acids. CDR3 sequence: CASTPTVNTEAFF. DNA for the CDR3: TGTGCCAGCACGCCGACAGTGAACACTGAAGCTTTCTTT.

A few counts support this clone. The chain couples TRBV19 to TRBJ1-1; the match to TRBD1 covers 8 bases. The germline CDR1 and CDR2 sequences are LNHDA and SQIVND (reference sequence). CDR3 length equals 14 residues. The ends lost 5 bases at V and 4 bases at J; junction bases unmatched: 6. CDR3 sequence (DNA): TGTGCCAGTAGTGTGGACAGGGTGGGCACTGAAGCTTTCTTT. It specifies CASSVDRVGTEAFF.

This sequence joins TRBV6-5 and TRBJ1-2, with D possibly being TRBD1 (5 bases). Germline lookup yields CDR1 MNHEY and CDR2 SVGAGI. Trimming stripped 8 bases from V and 7 bases from J, with 11 bases between. This CDR3 has 11 residues. CDR3 sequence reads: CASEGEGGYTF. DNA for the CDR3: TGTGCCAGCGAAGGGGAGGGTGGCTACACCTTC.

The genes are TRBV10-3 and TRBJ2-6; 9 nucleotides match TRBD2. Germline CDR1 and CDR2: ENHRY and SYGVKD. The CDR3 is 18 residues long. Trimming took 5 bases from V and 0 from J; bases not matched to a gene: 8. CDR3 protein: CAISPRGGESSGANVLTF. CDR3 nucleotides: TGTGCCATCAGTCCCCGCGGGGGGGAAAGCTCTGGGGCCAACGTCCTGACTTTC.

V usage is TRBV5-4 and J usage is TRBJ1-1; TRBD1 agrees at 7 bases. The CDR3 is 17 amino acids. The V gene's germline CDR1 is SGHNT and CDR2 YYREEE (reference sequence). V gave up 3 bases and J gave up 4 bases; unmatched junction bases: 15. CDR3 DNA: TGTGCCAGCAGCTCCCCATGGGAGCCAGGGGGGAGCACTGAAGCTTTCTTT. Its protein product is CASSSPWEPGGSTEAFF.

This clone has a single count. CDR3 coding DNA: TGTGCCAGCTCACCCGCCGACAGTCTCTTGGGCACTGAAGCTTTCTTT. Amino acid sequence: CASSPADSLLGTEAFF. V is TRBV18 and J is TRBJ1-1; TRBD1 might be the D (5 bases). V dropped 3 bases and J dropped 4 bases, with 18 bases sitting between them. CDR1 and CDR2 (germline): KGHSH, LQKENI. The CDR3 length is 16 residues.

This clone appeared a few times. This chain links TRBV5-6 with TRBJ1-6, with D perhaps matching TRBD1 (5 bases). Trimming pared 1 base from V and 13 bases from J, leaving 15 bases between. Germline loops: CDR1 SGHDT, CDR2 YYEEEE. The CDR3 runs to 14 residues. CDR3 protein: CASSLTQGPLPLHF. CDR3 sequence (DNA): TGTGCCAGCAGCTTGACCCAGGGTCCTCTGCCCCTCCACTTT.

This clone was observed once. This chain joins TRBV5-1 and TRBJ1-2; tentatively, D is TRBD1 (5 bases). Germline V gene lookup returns CDR1 SGHRS and CDR2 YFSETQ. V was trimmed by 2 bases and J by 6 bases, leaving 8 bases between them. The CDR3 contains 12 residues. The CDR3 region is CASSFGGDGYTF. The CDR3 DNA sequence: TGCGCCAGCAGCTTCGGGGGTGATGGCTACACCTTC.

V usage is TRBV19 and J usage is TRBJ1-5; D remains unclear. V shed 2 bases and J shed 11 bases, with 25 bases lying between them. Germline V gene data show CDR1 as LNHDA and CDR2 as SQIVND (reference sequence). The CDR3 runs 17 residues. Written as DNA, the CDR3 is TGTGCCAGTAGTATAACCCCACCCCCAGCTGGGAGCGGGTCCCAGCATTTT. It is translated as CASSITPPPAGSGSQHF.

The CDR3 sequence: CASRSGFNSPLHF. CDR3 sequence (DNA): TGTGCCAGTAGGTCGGGGTTTAATTCACCCCTCCACTTT. V and J are TRBV19 and TRBJ1-6; D unresolved. Per the germline V gene, CDR1 is LNHDA and CDR2 is SQIVND (reference sequence). Between the trimmed V and J ends, which lost 6 bases and 6 bases, there was a span of 9 bases. CDR3 size: 13 residues.

Only one count was recorded for this clone. V is TRBV24-1 and J is TRBJ1-1; 9 nucleotides align to TRBD1. Per germline, CDR1 KGHDR and CDR2 SFDVKD. After removal of 1 base from V and 4 bases from J, the junction contained 6 bases not matched to a gene. The CDR3 loop spans 16 amino acids. The CDR3 spells CATSDFKDRGPTEAFF. CDR3 bases: TGTGCCACCAGTGATTTTAAGGACAGGGGTCCCACTGAAGCTTTCTTT.

V usage is TRBV7-9 and J usage is TRBJ2-7, with 8 bases lining up with TRBD1. V lost 5 bases to trimming and J lost 0 bases; unmatched junction nucleotides: 6. Germline V gives CDR1 SEHNR, CDR2 FQNEAQ (reference sequence). The CDR3 totals 15 residues. CDR3 protein: CASSRGQASSYEQYF. Here the CDR3 DNA reads TGTGCCAGCAGCCGGGGACAGGCAAGCTCCTACGAGCAGTACTTC.

The chain joins TRBV5-4 to TRBJ2-7, with a weak D call TRBD2 (7 bases). The CDR3 is made up of 15 amino acids. V lost 3 bases, J lost 0 bases, and 13 bases lay in between. CDR1 is SGHNT, CDR2 YYREEE, per germline (reference sequence). The CDR3 DNA reads TGTGCCAGCAGCTGGGGGGGCAGTAGCTCCTACGAGCAGTACTTC. Translated: CASSWGGSSSYEQYF.